The 8 T cell receptor beta chains below all came from one sample that was sequenced in a study of T cells in narcolepsy. Clones were sequenced by immunoSEQ multiplex PCR, and TCRdb holds only the in-frame ones, with some missing. This table has roughly 25,000 clones, 85% appearing once. The sample consisted of memory (CD45RA-) CD4+ T cells from blood. Every receptor here comes from a human donor in good health.

This clone came up once. J is TRBJ2-3 and V is TRBV7-8, with D perhaps assigned TRBD1 or TRBD2 (6 bases each). The V and J ends lost 5 bases and 4 bases respectively, with 22 bases between them. CDR3 length equals 17 residues. CDR1 and CDR2 (germline): SGHVS, FQNEAQ. CDR3 sequence reads: CASSPQGGGPRPDTQYF. Written as DNA, the CDR3 is TGTGCCAGCAGCCCCCAGGGTGGGGGGCCCCGGCCAGATACGCAGTATTTT.

This chain links TRBV5-4 with TRBJ2-3; D is ambiguous. V lost 3 bases, J lost 3 bases, and 5 bases lay in between. Germline CDR1 SGHNT, CDR2 YYREEE (reference sequence). This CDR3 region has 12 residues. The chain's CDR3 is CASSYQTDTQYF. CDR3 DNA sequence: TGTGCCAGCAGCTACCAAACAGATACGCAGTATTTT. Using reference TRBV5-4 and TRBJ2-3 for the parts outside the CDR3, the full variable domain is ETGVTQSPTHLIKTRGQQVTLRCSSQSGHNTVSWYQQALGQGPQFIFQYYREEENGRGNFPPRFSGLQFPNYSSELNVNALELDDSALYLCASSYQTDTQYFGPGTRLTVL.

The chain combines TRBV5-8 with TRBJ2-7; a possible D gene is TRBD1 (5 bases). CDR1 and CDR2 (germline): SGHTS, YDEGEE. V was cut by 2 bases and J by 3 bases, with 21 bases left in between. The CDR3 sequence is 17 residues long. Written as DNA, the CDR3 is TGTGCCAGCAGCTTACACCTATCCGACAGTGCACTCTACGAGCAGTACTTC. Encoded protein: CASSLHLSDSALYEQYF.

The chain employs TRBV28 and TRBJ2-1, with TRBD1 matching over 12 bases. This CDR3 is 15 amino acids long. V was pared by 2 bases and J by 12 bases, with 8 bases of the junction left unmatched. The germline CDR1 and CDR2 sequences are MDHEN and SYDVKM. The CDR3 protein is CASSLGTGGPFGQFF. In DNA form, the CDR3 reads TGTGCCAGCAGTTTAGGGACAGGGGGCCCCTTTGGGCAGTTCTTC.

The V and J genes are TRBV28 and TRBJ2-1, with D unclear. Germline-derived CDR1 and CDR2 are MDHEN and SYDVKM. This CDR3 is built from 14 residues. Trimming removed 7 bases from V and 1 base from J, with 11 bases in between. The CDR3 here is CASNSPPSYNEQFF. CDR3 nucleotide sequence: TGTGCCAGCAATTCCCCCCCGTCCTACAATGAGCAGTTCTTC.

The chain joins TRBV7-9 to TRBJ2-7; tentatively, D is TRBD1 (6 bases). The V and J ends lost 5 bases and 7 bases respectively, with 12 bases between them. The CDR3 has 12 amino acids. Germline-derived CDR1 and CDR2 are SEHNR and FQNEAQ (reference sequence). The CDR3: CASSPHGQEQYF. The CDR3 DNA reads TGTGCCAGCAGCCCTCACGGACAGGAGCAGTACTTC.

This chain links TRBV27 with TRBJ2-7, with D unclear. V was trimmed by 3 bases and J by 7 bases, leaving 7 bases between them. The CDR3 spans 11 residues. Germline V gives CDR1 MNHEY, CDR2 SMNVEV (reference sequence). The CDR3 region is CASSFASEQYF. The DNA of the CDR3 is TGTGCCAGCAGTTTTGCCAGTGAGCAGTACTTC.

V usage is TRBV19 and J usage is TRBJ2-5; 9 bases line up with TRBD1. This CDR3 has 15 amino acids. V lost 2 bases and J lost 5; bases outside the gene matches: 6. Germline loops: CDR1 LNHDA, CDR2 SQIVND (reference sequence). The CDR3 reads CASSISGQGVETQYF. CDR3 sequence (DNA): TGTGCCAGTAGTATATCGGGACAGGGTGTTGAGACCCAGTACTTC.